This TCR beta chain was identified during a study of T cell responses to AZD1222 COVID-19 vaccine. Broader study findings: Targeting of unmutated variant regions was reportedly seen in nearly half of spike-specific TCRs.

V dropped 4 bases and J dropped 4; count of bases not matched to a gene: 19. The V gene's germline CDR1 is SGHDT and CDR2 YYEEEE. The CDR3 length is 19 residues. Note on this clone: Its cognate antigen is unknown.

Clones were read by immunoSEQ multiplex PCR, and TCRdb kept only the in-frame ones, dropping some. The table records about 93,000 clones, 80% to 90% of them present only once. The sequences come from peripheral blood, collected on day 0 of AZD1222 vaccination. The gene calls are TRBV5-6 and TRBJ1-4, with 7 bases aligning to TRBD1. The TCR originated in an adult in good health. CDR3 amino acids: CASSHNRRKTGALNEKLFF. DNA of the CDR3: TGTGCCAGCAGCCACAACCGTCGAAAAACAGGGGCACTTAATGAAAAACTGTTTTTT.